This T cell receptor (beta chain) was identified in a study of CD8+ T cells in alopecia areata. Study overall: Twice daily, treated patients received 5 to 10 mg of oral tofacitinib. Study-wide findings and caveats: An increase in clonality over normal scalp was evident in lesional scalp, especially alopecia totalis/universalis.

The germline gives CDR1 SGHRS, CDR2 YFSETQ. J gave up 6 bases and V 3 bases, and 9 bases lay outside the gene matches. The CDR3 extends over 17 amino acids. Comments on this clone: Its antigen remains unknown.

cDNA reverse transcribed from extracted RNA served as the sequencing template. TCRdb keeps only in-frame clones here, not all; method: immunoSEQ multiplex PCR. This sample has over 200,000 clones, with 57% found just once. The sequence was collected from a human donor with alopecia areata. The source was CD4+ T cells sorted from blood, collected at week 0. This chain connects TRBV5-1 to TRBJ2-3; 14 bases agree with TRBD2. CDR3 bases: TGCGCCAGCAGCTCCGGAGGACTAGCGGGGGGCCCGGATACGCAGTATTTT. Amino acid sequence: CASSSGGLAGGPDTQYF.